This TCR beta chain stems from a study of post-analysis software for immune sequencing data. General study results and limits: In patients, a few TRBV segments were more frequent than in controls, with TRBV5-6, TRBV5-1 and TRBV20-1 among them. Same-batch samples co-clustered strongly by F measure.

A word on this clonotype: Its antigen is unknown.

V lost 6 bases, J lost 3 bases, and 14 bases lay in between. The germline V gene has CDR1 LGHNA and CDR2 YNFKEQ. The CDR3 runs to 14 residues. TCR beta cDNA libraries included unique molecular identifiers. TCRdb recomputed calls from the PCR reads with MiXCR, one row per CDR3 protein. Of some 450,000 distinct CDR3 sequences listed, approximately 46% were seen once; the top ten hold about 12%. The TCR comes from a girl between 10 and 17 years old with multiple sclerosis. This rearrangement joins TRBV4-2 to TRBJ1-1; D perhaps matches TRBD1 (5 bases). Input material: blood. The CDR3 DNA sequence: TGTGCCAGCAGACCGGACCAGGGTGACACTGAAGCTTTCTTT. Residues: CASRPDQGDTEAFF.